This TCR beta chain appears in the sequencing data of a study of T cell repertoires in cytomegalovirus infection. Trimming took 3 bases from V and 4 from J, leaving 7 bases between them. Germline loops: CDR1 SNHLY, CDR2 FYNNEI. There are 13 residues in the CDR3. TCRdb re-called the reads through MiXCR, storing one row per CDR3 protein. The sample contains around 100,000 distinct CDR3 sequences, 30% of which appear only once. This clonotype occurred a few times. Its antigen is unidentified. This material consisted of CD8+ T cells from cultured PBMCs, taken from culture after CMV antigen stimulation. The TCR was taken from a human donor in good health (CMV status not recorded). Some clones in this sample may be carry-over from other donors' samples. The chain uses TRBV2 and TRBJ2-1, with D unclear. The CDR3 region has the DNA TGTGCCAGCAGTGATCACGGTTACAATGAGCAGTTCTTC. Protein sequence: CASSDHGYNEQFF.